This T cell receptor (beta chain) is from a study of T-cell memory formation after mild COVID-19. Overall study findings and caveats: CD4+ clones that contracted lay mainly in CM and EM; CD8+ ones lay in EMRA.

In regard to this clonotype: Its antigen is undetermined.

The junction had 5 bases not matched to a gene; V was cut back by 6 bases and J by 6 bases. Per germline, CDR1 MNHNS and CDR2 SASEGT. This CDR3 spans 13 amino acids. From 5'RACE with constant-segment primers came TCR alpha and TCR beta cDNA libraries that carried sample barcodes and UMIs. TCRdb itself ran the 5' RACE reads through MiXCR, one entry per CDR3 protein. The data contain more than 400,000 distinct CDR3 sequences, about 18% of them singletons. This sequence joins TRBV6-1 and TRBJ1-5; 7 positions match TRBD1. This TCR was sampled from an adult woman who had mild COVID-19 (a few samples of this study predate the infection). Cell type and time point are not known. The specimen was PBMCs or a T cell subset sorted from them (not recorded which). This CDR3 is CASRETGSQPQHF. CDR3 bases: TGTGCCAGCAGGGAGACAGGGAGTCAGCCCCAGCATTTT.